This TCR beta chain derives from a study of control samples from healthy donors and cancer patients. The CDR3 is made up of 15 amino acids. Germline CDR1 and CDR2: MNHEY and SVGAGI. Germline trimming cut 10 bases from V and 1 base from J; bases unmatched to any gene: 10. Assay used: immunoSEQ multiplex PCR; TCRdb lists only in-frame clones, some missing. The data show roughly 80,000 clones, around nine tenths seen once. The chain links TRBV6-5 to TRBJ1-5; 7 bases line up with TRBD1. The sequence was collected from a woman aged 50 to 60 in good health. The sequencing input was blood. The CDR3 is CATRFDRASNQPQHF. As DNA, the CDR3 is TGTGCCACACGATTCGACAGGGCCAGCAATCAGCCCCAGCATTTT.